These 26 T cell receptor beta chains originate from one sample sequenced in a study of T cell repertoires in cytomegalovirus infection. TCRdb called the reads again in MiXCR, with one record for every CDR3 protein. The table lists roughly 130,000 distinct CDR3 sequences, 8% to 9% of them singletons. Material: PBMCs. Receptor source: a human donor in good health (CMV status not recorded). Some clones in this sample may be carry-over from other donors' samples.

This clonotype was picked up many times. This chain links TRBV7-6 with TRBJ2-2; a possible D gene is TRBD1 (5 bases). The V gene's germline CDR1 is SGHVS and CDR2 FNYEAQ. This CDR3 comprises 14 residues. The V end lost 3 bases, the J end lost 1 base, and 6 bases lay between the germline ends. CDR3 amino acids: CASSLQGNTGELFF. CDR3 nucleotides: TGTGCCAGCAGCTTGCAGGGGAACACCGGGGAGCTGTTTTTT.

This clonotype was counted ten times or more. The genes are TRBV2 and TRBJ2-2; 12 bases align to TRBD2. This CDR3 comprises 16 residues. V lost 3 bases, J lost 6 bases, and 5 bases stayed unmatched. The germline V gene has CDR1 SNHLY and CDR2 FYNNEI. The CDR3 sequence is CASSDRLAGAAGELFF. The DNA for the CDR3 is TGTGCCAGCAGTGACCGACTAGCGGGGGCGGCCGGGGAGCTGTTTTTT.

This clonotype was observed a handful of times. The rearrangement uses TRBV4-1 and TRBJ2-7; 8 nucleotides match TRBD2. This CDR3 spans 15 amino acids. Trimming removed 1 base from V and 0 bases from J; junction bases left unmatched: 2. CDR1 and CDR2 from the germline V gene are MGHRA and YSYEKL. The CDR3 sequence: CASSQVAGSSYEQYF. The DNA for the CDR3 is TGCGCCAGCAGCCAAGTAGCGGGGAGCTCCTACGAGCAGTACTTC.

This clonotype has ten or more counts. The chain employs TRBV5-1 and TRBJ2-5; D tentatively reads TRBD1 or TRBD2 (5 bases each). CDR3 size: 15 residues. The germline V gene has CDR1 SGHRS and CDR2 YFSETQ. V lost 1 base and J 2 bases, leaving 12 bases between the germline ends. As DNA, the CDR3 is TGCGCCAGCAGCTTGCGTTTGGGGGAACAAGAGACCCAGTACTTC. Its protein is CASSLRLGEQETQYF.

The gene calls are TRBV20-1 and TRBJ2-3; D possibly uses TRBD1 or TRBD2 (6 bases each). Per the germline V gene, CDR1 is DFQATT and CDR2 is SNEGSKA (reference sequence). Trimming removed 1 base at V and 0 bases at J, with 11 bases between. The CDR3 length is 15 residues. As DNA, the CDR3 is TGCAGTGCTAGAGCTTGGGGGGCGAGCACAGATACGCAGTATTTT. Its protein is CSARAWGASTDTQYF.

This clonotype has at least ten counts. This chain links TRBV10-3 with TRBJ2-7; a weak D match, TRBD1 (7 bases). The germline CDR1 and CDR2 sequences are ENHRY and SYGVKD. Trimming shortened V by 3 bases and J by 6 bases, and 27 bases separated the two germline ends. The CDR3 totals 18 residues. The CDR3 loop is CAISDTWPDRVVGGEQYF. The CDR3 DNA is TGTGCCATCAGTGACACTTGGCCTGACAGGGTCGTGGGGGGCGAGCAGTACTTC.

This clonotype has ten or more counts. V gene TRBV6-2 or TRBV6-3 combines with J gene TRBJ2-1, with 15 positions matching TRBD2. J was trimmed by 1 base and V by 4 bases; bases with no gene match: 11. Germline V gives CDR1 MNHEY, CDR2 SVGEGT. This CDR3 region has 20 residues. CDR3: CASSSLGLAGGPWSYNEQFF. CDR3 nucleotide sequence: TGTGCCAGCAGTTCACTAGGACTAGCGGGGGGGCCATGGTCCTACAATGAGCAGTTCTTC.

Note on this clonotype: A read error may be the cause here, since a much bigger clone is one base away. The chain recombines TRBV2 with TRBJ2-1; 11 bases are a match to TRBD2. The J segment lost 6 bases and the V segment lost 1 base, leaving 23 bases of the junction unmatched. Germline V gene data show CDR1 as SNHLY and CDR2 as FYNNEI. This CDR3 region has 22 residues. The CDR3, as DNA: TGTGCCAGCAGTGAAGGACGAACTAAACCGGGACTAGCGGCCTTCGGGTCCAATGAGCAGTTCTTC. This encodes CASSEGRTKPGLAAFGSNEQFF.

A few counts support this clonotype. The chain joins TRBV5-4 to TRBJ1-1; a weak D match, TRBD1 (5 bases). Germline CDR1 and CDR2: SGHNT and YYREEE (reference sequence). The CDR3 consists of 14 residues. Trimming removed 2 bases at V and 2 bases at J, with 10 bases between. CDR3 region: CASSFSRDNTEAFF. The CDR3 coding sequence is TGTGCCAGCAGCTTCTCCAGGGACAACACTGAAGCTTTCTTT.

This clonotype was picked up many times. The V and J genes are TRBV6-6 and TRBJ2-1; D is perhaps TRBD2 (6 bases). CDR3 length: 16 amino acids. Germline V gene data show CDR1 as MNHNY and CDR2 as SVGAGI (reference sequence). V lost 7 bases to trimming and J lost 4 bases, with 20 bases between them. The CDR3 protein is CASTLAGTLTYNEQFF. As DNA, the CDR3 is TGTGCCAGCACTTTAGCCGGGACTTTGACTTACAATGAGCAGTTCTTC.

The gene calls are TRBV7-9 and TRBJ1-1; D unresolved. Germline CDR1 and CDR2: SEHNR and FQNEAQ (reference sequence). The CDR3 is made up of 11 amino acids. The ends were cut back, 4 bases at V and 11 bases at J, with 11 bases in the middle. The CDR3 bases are TGTGCCAGCAGCTCAGACAAGAGGGCTTTCTTT. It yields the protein CASSSDKRAFF.

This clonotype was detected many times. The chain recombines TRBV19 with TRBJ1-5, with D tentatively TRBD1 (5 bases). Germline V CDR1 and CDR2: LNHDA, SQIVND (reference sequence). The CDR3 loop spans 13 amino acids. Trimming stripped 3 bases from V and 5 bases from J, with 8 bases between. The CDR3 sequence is CASSIDSDQPQHF. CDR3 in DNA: TGTGCCAGTAGTATCGACAGCGATCAGCCCCAGCATTTT.

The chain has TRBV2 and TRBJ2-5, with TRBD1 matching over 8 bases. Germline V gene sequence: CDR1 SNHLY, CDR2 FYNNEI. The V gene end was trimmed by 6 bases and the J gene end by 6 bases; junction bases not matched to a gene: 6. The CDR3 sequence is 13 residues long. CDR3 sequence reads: CASRGWTGKTQYF. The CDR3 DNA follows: TGTGCCAGCAGGGGGTGGACAGGGAAGACCCAGTACTTC. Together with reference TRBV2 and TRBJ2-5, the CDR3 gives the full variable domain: EPEVTQTPSHQVTQMGQEVILRCVPISNHLYFYWYRQILGQKVEFLVSFYNNEISEKSEIFDDQFSVERPDGSNFTLKIRSTKLEDSAMYFCASRGWTGKTQYFGPGTRLLVL.

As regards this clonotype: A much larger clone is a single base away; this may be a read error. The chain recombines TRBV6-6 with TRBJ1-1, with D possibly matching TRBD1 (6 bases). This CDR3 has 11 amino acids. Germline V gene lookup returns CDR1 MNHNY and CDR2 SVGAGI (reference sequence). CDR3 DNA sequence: TGTGCCAGCAAACAGGGTACTGAAGCTTTATTT. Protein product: CASKQGTEALF.

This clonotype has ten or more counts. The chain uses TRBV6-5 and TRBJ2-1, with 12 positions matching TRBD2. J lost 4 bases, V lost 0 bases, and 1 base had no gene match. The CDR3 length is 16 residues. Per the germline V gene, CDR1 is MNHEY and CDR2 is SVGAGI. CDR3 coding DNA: TGTGCCAGCAGTTACTCGACTAGCGGGGGATACAATGAGCAGTTCTTC. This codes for CASSYSTSGGYNEQFF.

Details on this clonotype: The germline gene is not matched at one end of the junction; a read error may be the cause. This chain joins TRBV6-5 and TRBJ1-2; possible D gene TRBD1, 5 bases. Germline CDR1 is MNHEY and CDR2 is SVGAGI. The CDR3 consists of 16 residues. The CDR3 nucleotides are TGTGTCAGCAGCCACGAAGGTGCCGGGGACTGGTATGGCTACACCTTC. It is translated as CVSSHEGAGDWYGYTF.

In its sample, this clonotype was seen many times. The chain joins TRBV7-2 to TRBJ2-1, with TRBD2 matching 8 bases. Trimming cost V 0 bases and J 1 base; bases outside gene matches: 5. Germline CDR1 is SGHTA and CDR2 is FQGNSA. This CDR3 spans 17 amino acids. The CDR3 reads CASSLASGGASYNEQFF. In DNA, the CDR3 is TGTGCCAGCAGCTTAGCCAGCGGGGGCGCGTCCTACAATGAGCAGTTCTTC.

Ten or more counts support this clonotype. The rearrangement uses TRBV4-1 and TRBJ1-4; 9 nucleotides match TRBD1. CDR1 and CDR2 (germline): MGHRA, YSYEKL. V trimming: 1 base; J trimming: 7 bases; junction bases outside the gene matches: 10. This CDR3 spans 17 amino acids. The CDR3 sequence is CASSQGPDRGRGEKLFF. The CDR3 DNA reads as TGCGCCAGCAGCCAAGGACCGGACAGGGGAAGAGGTGAAAAACTGTTTTTT.

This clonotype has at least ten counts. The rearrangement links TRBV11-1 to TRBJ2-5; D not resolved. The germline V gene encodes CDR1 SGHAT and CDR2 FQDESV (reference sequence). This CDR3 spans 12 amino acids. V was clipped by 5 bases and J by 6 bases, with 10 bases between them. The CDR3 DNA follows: TGTGCCAGCAGCCAGAGAGCAAAGACCCAGTACTTC. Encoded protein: CASSQRAKTQYF.

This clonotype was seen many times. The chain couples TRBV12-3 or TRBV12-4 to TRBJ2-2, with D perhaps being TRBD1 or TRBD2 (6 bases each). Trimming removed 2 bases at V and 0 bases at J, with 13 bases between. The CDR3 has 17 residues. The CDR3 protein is CASSLIVGGANTGELFF. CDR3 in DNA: TGTGCCAGCAGTTTAATTGTCGGGGGCGCGAACACCGGGGAGCTGTTTTTT.

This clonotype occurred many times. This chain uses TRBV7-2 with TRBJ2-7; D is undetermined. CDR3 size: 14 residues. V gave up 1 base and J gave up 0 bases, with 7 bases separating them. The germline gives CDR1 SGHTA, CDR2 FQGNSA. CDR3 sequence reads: CASSLVPSSYEQYF. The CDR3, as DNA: TGTGCCAGCAGCTTAGTGCCGAGCTCCTACGAGCAGTACTTC.

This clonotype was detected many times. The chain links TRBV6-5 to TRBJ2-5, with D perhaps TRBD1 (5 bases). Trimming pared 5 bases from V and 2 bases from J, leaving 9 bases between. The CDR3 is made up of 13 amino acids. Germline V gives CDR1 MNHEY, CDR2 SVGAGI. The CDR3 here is CASSRTPQETQYF. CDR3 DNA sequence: TGTGCCAGCAGTCGGACACCTCAAGAGACCCAGTACTTC.

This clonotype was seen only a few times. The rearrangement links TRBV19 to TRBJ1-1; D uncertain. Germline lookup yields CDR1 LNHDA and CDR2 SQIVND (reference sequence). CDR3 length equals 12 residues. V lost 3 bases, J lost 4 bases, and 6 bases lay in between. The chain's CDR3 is CASSISRTEAFF. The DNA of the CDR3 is TGTGCCAGTAGTATTTCACGCACTGAAGCTTTCTTT.

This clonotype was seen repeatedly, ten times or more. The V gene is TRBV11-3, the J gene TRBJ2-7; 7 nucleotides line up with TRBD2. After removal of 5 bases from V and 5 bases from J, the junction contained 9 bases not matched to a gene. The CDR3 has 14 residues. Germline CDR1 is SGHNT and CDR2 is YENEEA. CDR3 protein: CASSLEGGADEQYF. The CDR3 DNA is TGTGCCAGCAGCCTTGAGGGAGGGGCGGACGAGCAGTACTTC.

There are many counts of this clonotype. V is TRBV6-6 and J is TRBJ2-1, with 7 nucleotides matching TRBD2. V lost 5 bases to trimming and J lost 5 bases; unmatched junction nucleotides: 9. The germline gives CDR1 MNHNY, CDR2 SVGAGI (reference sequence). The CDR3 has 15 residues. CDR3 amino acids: CASSILPRGDNEQFF. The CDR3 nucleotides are TGTGCCAGCAGTATCCTCCCCCGGGGGGACAATGAGCAGTTCTTC.

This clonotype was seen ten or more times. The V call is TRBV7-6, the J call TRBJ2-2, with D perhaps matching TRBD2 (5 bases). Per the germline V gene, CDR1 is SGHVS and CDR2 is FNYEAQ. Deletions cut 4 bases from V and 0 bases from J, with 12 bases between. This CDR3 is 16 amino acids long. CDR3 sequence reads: CASSSRAGANTGELFF. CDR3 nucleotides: TGTGCCAGCAGCTCCCGGGCCGGGGCGAACACCGGGGAGCTGTTTTTT. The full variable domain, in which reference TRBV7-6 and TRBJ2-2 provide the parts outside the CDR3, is GAGVSQSPRYKVTKRGQDVALRCDPISGHVSLYWYRQALGQGPEFLTYFNYEAQQDKSGLPNDRFSAERPEGSISTLTIQRTEQRDSAMYRCASSSRAGANTGELFFGEGSRLTVL.